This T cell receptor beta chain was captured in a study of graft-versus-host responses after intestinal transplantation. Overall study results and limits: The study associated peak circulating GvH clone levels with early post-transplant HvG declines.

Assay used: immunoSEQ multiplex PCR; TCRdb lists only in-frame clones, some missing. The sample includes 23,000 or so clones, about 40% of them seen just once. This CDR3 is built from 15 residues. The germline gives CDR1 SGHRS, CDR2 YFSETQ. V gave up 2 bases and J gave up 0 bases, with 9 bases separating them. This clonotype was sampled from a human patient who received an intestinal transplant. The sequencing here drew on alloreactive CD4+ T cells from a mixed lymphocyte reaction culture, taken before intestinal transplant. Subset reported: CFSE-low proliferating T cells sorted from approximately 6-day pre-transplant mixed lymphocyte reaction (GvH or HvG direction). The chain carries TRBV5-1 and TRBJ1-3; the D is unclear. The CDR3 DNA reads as TGCGCCAGCAGCTTAGACATGAGCTCTGGAAACACCATATATTTT. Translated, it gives CASSLDMSSGNTIYF. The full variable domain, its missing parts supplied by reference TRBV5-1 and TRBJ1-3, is KAGVTQTPRYLIKTRGQQVTLSCSPISGHRSVSWYQQTPGQGLQFLFEYFSETQRNKGNFPGRFSGRQFSNSRSEMNVSTLELGDSALYLCASSLDMSSGNTIYFGEGSWLTVV.